Sequencing of this T cell receptor beta chain was carried out in a study of neurological immune-mediated disorders (dated by TCRdb to the late 2010s). Notes on the research overall: Peripheral blood TCR-beta repertoires from HTLV-I-associated myelopathy (HAM/TSP) patients, multiple sclerosis patients and healthy controls were compared by UMI-based sequencing. The cohort was made up of about 65 subjects, consisting of 15 or so HAM/TSP patients, about 34 multiple sclerosis patients and 20 healthy controls. Alongside PBMC samples, the set of fewer than 110 TCR-beta libraries contained longitudinal samples, technical triplicates, and paired CD4+ and CD8+ T-cell subsets that had been sorted. The paper as a whole reports these results and caveats: Expanded clones from different subjects shared no identical CDR3 amino acid sequences, which suggests that TCR-beta repertoires were private in all groups. TCR clonal expansion was greatest in HAM/TSP patients and smallest in MS patients, who ranked below even healthy controls.

The healthy controls were volunteers from blood banks in Maryland, USA. For the sorted-subset TCR libraries, the starting material was roughly 1 million sorted CD4+ or CD8+ T cells. Peripheral blood was subjected to Ficoll-Hypaque density gradient centrifugation to isolate PBMCs, which were then cryopreserved in liquid nitrogen. Paired sorted CD4+ and CD8+ subsets came from healthy controls, HAM/TSP patients and MS patients. Sequences LGHNA (CDR1) and YSLEER (CDR2) are obtained from the germline V gene. V is shortened by 1 base, J by 1 base, and the region joining them spans 8 bases. Reading from cysteine to phenylalanine, the CDR3 counts 16 amino acids. The read is trimmed to its CDR3 DNA, 48 bases read in frame from base 1. Many counts were recorded for this clonotype. Its target antigen remains unknown. The sample holds no much larger clone one base away, and base qualities are not on file. cDNA synthesis used template-switch 5'RACE with a primer carrying a 10-nucleotide random unique molecular identifier tagging each TCR transcript. Every sequencing run yielded over 180 million TCR-beta sequences covering 15-18 subjects. The RNeasy kit was used to extract total RNA. The KAPA Real-time Library Amplification kit was used to amplify TCR-beta VDJ regions with primers for the TCR constant region and the 5'RACE anchor. A first PCR added sample indexes and Illumina adaptors, and a second PCR then raised library yield. After purification with Ampure beads, the TCR product of roughly 650 bp was size-selected on a 2% E-gel SizeSelection system. Library quality was checked on a Bioanalyzer, concentration was measured with Qubit, and libraries were quantified with the Kapa Library Quantification kit before pooling. An Illumina HiSeq 2500 was used to sequence the libraries paired-end at 2 x 150 bp. To increase sequence diversity, about 25-30% phiX was spiked into each library pool. The published analysis was carried out like this. The quality-filtered reads were processed with the UMI-based MiGEC pipeline, whose error correction step removed more than 85% of the raw TCR sequences. VDJ genes were aligned to IMGT germline references, and clonotypes were defined by unique CDR3 amino acid sequence plus V-J genes. Clonal expansion, Shannon diversity, and CDR3 relatedness (CalcPairwiseDistances, ClusterSamples) were evaluated with VDJtools, and phylogenetic trees were built with CLCbio workbench. Using coefficient-of-variation modelling across technical triplicates, the study counted a clone as expanded if it had at least 8 unique UMIs. TCRdb reanalyzed the raw reads on its own, using fastp at Q25 for trimming and MiXCR for clone calling, and kept in-frame beta chains. Every distinct CDR3 protein forms one entry, paired with its most common genes and DNA. The V and J calls shown here were made by TCRdb, not taken from the authors' results. For this sample the table gives around 40,000 distinct CDR3 sequences, of which less than 9% were detected only once. 5.7% of the sample is taken by the ten largest.

This receptor was obtained from a man over 45 in good health. Source material: CD4+ T cells from blood. This sequence uses TRBV4-3 and TRBJ2-6, with no confidently assigned D gene. DNA sequence: TGCGCCAGCAGCCAAGGGTCCCCGTCTGGGGCCAACGTCCTGACTTTC. It translates as CASSQGSPSGANVLTF.